The next 32 T cell receptor beta chains were all read from a single sample in a study of CD4 T cells in relation to SARS-CoV-2 and coronaviruses. TCRdb keeps only in-frame clones here, not all; method: immunoSEQ multiplex PCR. The profile shows under 25,000 clones, about 80% of them singletons. The unexposed donors gave CD4+ T cells in about 2010-2018, prior to COVID-19. CD4+ T cells were isolated from the cells after about nine days of culture. The antigens for these receptors are not known. The sample was CD4+ T cells from PBMCs, cultured in vitro. The receptors originated from a human donor in good health.

This chain joins TRBV4-1 and TRBJ2-7; a possible D gene is TRBD2 (5 bases). The CDR3 extends over 17 amino acids. The germline CDR1 and CDR2 sequences are MGHRA and YSYEKL. Trimming cost V 1 base and J 5 bases, with 21 bases left between them. As DNA, the CDR3 is TGCGCCAGCAGCCAAGTATCCGCGGGCTCCGGCCCACACGAGCAGTACTTC. Protein sequence: CASSQVSAGSGPHEQYF.

V usage is TRBV7-9 and J usage is TRBJ1-4; D is ambiguous. Trimming shortened V by 5 bases and J by 8 bases, and 18 bases separated the two germline ends. Germline V gene lookup returns CDR1 SEHNR and CDR2 FQNEAQ (reference sequence). The CDR3 has 15 residues. The CDR3 here is CASSPGEGRVEKLFF. CDR3 DNA: TGTGCCAGCAGCCCCGGAGAAGGAAGAGTCGAAAAACTGTTTTTT.

This clone was recorded a few times. The chain joins TRBV2 to TRBJ2-7; no firm D call. Trimming cost V 4 bases and J 4 bases, with 11 bases left between them. Germline-derived CDR1 and CDR2 are SNHLY and FYNNEI. This CDR3 has 13 residues. Here the CDR3 reads CASSGGRSYEQYF. The CDR3 DNA is TGTGCCAGCAGTGGGGGTCGCTCTTACGAGCAGTACTTC.

The V gene is TRBV6-5, the J gene TRBJ1-2; TRBD1 might be the D (6 bases). The CDR3 contains 15 residues. V lost 5 bases and J lost 3, with 16 bases in between. Per the germline V gene, CDR1 is MNHEY and CDR2 is SVGAGI. In nucleotides, the CDR3 is TGTGCCAGCAGTCCCACGGACAGACATTACTATGGCTACACCTTC. Its translation is CASSPTDRHYYGYTF.

This sequence joins TRBV2 and TRBJ1-5; D possibly corresponds to TRBD1 (5 bases). Germline lookup yields CDR1 SNHLY and CDR2 FYNNEI. V was shortened by 4 bases and J by 1 base, with 11 bases between the two germline ends. The CDR3 is 15 residues long. The CDR3 loop is CASSGIQVSNQPQHF. As DNA, the CDR3 is TGTGCCAGCAGTGGGATACAGGTCAGCAATCAGCCCCAGCATTTT.

This clone is medium-sized in the sample. This CDR3 reads CASSIGRGGYEQYF. The CDR3 bases are TGTGCCAGTAGTATTGGAAGGGGCGGCTACGAGCAGTACTTC. This chain uses TRBV19 with TRBJ2-7; a possible D gene is TRBD1 (5 bases). The V gene lost 3 bases and the J gene lost 3 bases, with 12 bases spanning the gap. This CDR3 comprises 14 residues. Germline V gene sequence: CDR1 LNHDA, CDR2 SQIVND (reference sequence).

This sequence joins TRBV2 and TRBJ2-3, with D perhaps TRBD1 (5 bases). The CDR3 sequence is 13 residues long. V was clipped by 2 bases and J by 4 bases, with 7 bases between them. Germline V gene lookup returns CDR1 SNHLY and CDR2 FYNNEI. CDR3 DNA: TGTGCCAGCAGTGAACAGGGCGCAGATACGCAGTATTTT. Translating it yields CASSEQGADTQYF. Drawing the rest from reference TRBV2 and TRBJ2-3, the complete variable domain is EPEVTQTPSHQVTQMGQEVILRCVPISNHLYFYWYRQILGQKVEFLVSFYNNEISEKSEIFDDQFSVERPDGSNFTLKIRSTKLEDSAMYFCASSEQGADTQYFGPGTRLTVL.

This clone was found a few times. This chain uses TRBV4-3 with TRBJ2-7; 8 positions agree with TRBD2. V gave up 4 bases and J gave up 3 bases; unmatched junction bases: 5. The length of the CDR3 is 14 residues. CDR1 and CDR2 from the germline V gene are LGHNA and YSLEER. CDR3 sequence reads: CASSPGLGSYEQYF. The CDR3 DNA sequence: TGCGCCAGCAGCCCGGGACTAGGGAGCTACGAGCAGTACTTC.

The rearrangement joins TRBV18 to TRBJ1-2; no clear D gene. Germline CDR1 KGHSH, CDR2 LQKENI. Trimming took 3 bases from V and 1 from J, leaving 15 bases between them. The CDR3 loop spans 16 amino acids. CDR3 nucleotides: TGTGCCAGCTCACCGTCGGGAGCAAAGTTTAACTATGGCTACACCTTC. This gives the protein CASSPSGAKFNYGYTF.

This chain joins TRBV6-5 and TRBJ1-1; D ambiguous. With 2 bases removed from V and 1 base from J, the gap between germline ends came to 14 bases. There are 16 residues in the CDR3. Per the germline V gene, CDR1 is MNHEY and CDR2 is SVGAGI. CDR3 in DNA: TGTGCCAGCAGTTACGCTAGGATGTGGCAGAACACTGAAGCTTTCTTT. Its protein product is CASSYARMWQNTEAFF.

V is TRBV5-1 and J is TRBJ2-5, with D perhaps matching TRBD1 (6 bases). V lost 7 bases and J 3 bases, leaving 16 bases between the germline ends. The germline V gene has CDR1 SGHRS and CDR2 YFSETQ. CDR3 length: 14 residues. The CDR3 sequence is CASHPGAEEETQYF. In DNA, the CDR3 is TGCGCCAGCCATCCAGGGGCGGAGGAAGAGACCCAGTACTTC.

The V gene is TRBV5-1, the J gene TRBJ1-2; no clear D gene. The CDR3 is 14 residues long. V dropped 0 bases and J dropped 4 bases, with 10 bases sitting between them. Per the germline V gene, CDR1 is SGHRS and CDR2 is YFSETQ. CDR3 nucleotides: TGCGCCAGCAGCTTGGATAATCCGACCTATGGCTACACCTTC. Translating gives CASSLDNPTYGYTF.

This CDR3 is CASSLATEGPGELFF. The CDR3 coding sequence is TGTGCCAGCAGCCTGGCGACAGAAGGGCCCGGGGAGCTGTTTTTT. This chain uses TRBV9 with TRBJ2-2; weak D call: TRBD1 (5 bases). This CDR3 has 15 amino acids. The germline gives CDR1 SGDLS, CDR2 YYNGEE. Trimming took 4 bases from V and 6 from J, leaving 16 bases between them. Full variable domain (remainder filled in from reference TRBV9 and TRBJ2-2): DSGVTQTPKHLITATGQRVTLRCSPRSGDLSVYWYQQSLDQGLQFLIQYYNGEERAKGNILERFSAQQFPDLHSELNLSSLELGDSALYFCASSLATEGPGELFFGEGSRLTVL.

Only a few counts were recorded for this clone. The CDR3 DNA follows: TGTGCCAGCAGTTACCACGGGACAGTCCGCAATCAGCCCCAGCATTTT. It encodes CASSYHGTVRNQPQHF. V usage is TRBV6-2 or TRBV6-3 and J usage is TRBJ1-5, with 7 bases that match TRBD1. This CDR3 comprises 16 residues. V shed 2 bases, J shed 2 bases, and the junction held 6 bases outside the gene matches. Germline loops: CDR1 MNHEY, CDR2 SVGEGT.

This clone was counted between two and nine times. The chain links TRBV3-1 (or the pseudogene TRBV3-2) to TRBJ2-6; D remains ambiguous. The CDR3 has 12 amino acids. Trimming cost V 4 bases and J 14 bases, with 12 bases left between them. The germline gives CDR1 LGHDT, CDR2 YNNKEL (reference sequence). For the CDR3, the DNA is TGTGCCAGCAGCCGGGATAGATGGCTCCTGACTTTC. Its translation is CASSRDRWLLTF.

The rearrangement links TRBV5-1 to TRBJ1-1; D unclear. This CDR3 has 13 residues. The germline CDR1 and CDR2 sequences are SGHRS and YFSETQ. Trimming left V 4 bases short and J 3 bases short, with 10 bases between. The CDR3 nucleotides read TGCGCCAGCAGCAGGAACGGAGACACTGAAGCTTTCTTT. Translating it yields CASSRNGDTEAFF.

This chain uses TRBV2 with TRBJ2-2; no firm D call. The V end lost 10 bases, the J end lost 5 bases, and 17 bases lay between the germline ends. The CDR3 sequence is 14 residues long. Germline values: CDR1 SNHLY, CDR2 FYNNEI. The CDR3 region is CATKPGPKTGELFF. CDR3 coding DNA: TGTGCCACCAAACCGGGCCCCAAGACCGGGGAGCTGTTTTTT.

This clone was seen once. The chain links TRBV7-3 to TRBJ2-3; 9 bases align to TRBD1. V lost 5 bases and J lost 2; bases outside the gene matches: 8. CDR1 is SGHTA, CDR2 FQGTGA, per germline. The CDR3 loop spans 16 amino acids. In nucleotides, the CDR3 is TGTGCCAGCAGCCCCGCAGGGACAGGGTCCACAGATACGCAGTATTTT. Protein: CASSPAGTGSTDTQYF.

The chain joins TRBV5-4 to TRBJ2-7, with a tentative D call TRBD1 (5 bases). Trimming cost V 5 bases and J 2 bases, with 14 bases left between them. In germline, CDR1 is SGHNT, CDR2 YYREEE (reference sequence). The CDR3 is 14 amino acids. CDR3 loop: CASSTGDEPYEQYF. The CDR3 coding sequence is TGTGCCAGCAGTACAGGTGACGAACCCTACGAGCAGTACTTC.

This clone was detected only a few times. The CDR3 protein is CASSPHPSGTEAFF. Here the CDR3 DNA reads TGTGCCAGCAGCCCTCACCCCAGTGGCACTGAAGCTTTCTTT. This sequence joins TRBV3-1 (or the pseudogene TRBV3-2) and TRBJ1-1; D gene ambiguous. With 4 bases removed from V and 4 bases from J, the gap between germline ends came to 13 bases. This CDR3 contains 14 residues. Germline CDR1 is LGHDT and CDR2 is YNNKEL (reference sequence).

This clone showed up just a few times. V gene TRBV19 combines with J gene TRBJ2-1; D call uncertain. Germline V gene data show CDR1 as LNHDA and CDR2 as SQIVND (reference sequence). Trimming took off 1 base at V and 9 bases at J, with 10 bases between the two ends. This CDR3 is 13 amino acids long. For the CDR3, the DNA is TGTGCCAGTAGTATAGTCCCAGTGAGTGAGCAGTTCTTC. Translated: CASSIVPVSEQFF.

The V call is TRBV6-1, the J call TRBJ2-1, with 8 nucleotides matching TRBD2. V shed 1 base and J 13 bases; nucleotides not matched to a gene: 9. The CDR3 length is 14 residues. The V gene's germline CDR1 is MNHNS and CDR2 SASEGT. The DNA for the CDR3 is TGTGCCAGCAGTGAAGGACCCAGCGGGAGACGTCAGTTCTTC. Translation gives CASSEGPSGRRQFF.

The table lists this clone with a count of one. This chain links TRBV12-3 or TRBV12-4 with TRBJ1-1; D remains ambiguous. Trimming left V 7 bases short and J 4 bases short, with 10 bases between. The CDR3 covers 12 residues. In DNA, the CDR3 is TGTGCCAGCACCTCTATGGTCACTGAAGCTTTCTTT. Protein product: CASTSMVTEAFF.

The rearrangement uses TRBV2 and TRBJ2-5; 7 positions match TRBD1. Germline loops: CDR1 SNHLY, CDR2 FYNNEI. Trimming at V came to 7 bases and at J to 5 bases, leaving 7 bases not matched to a gene. The CDR3 runs 13 residues. The CDR3 here is CASNGQVRETQYF. The CDR3 DNA follows: TGTGCCAGCAATGGACAGGTCCGGGAGACCCAGTACTTC.

The chain recombines TRBV5-1 with TRBJ1-2; perhaps TRBD1 as D (5 bases). The ends were cut back, 3 bases at V and 8 bases at J, with 29 bases in the middle. The CDR3 runs 18 residues. Per germline, CDR1 SGHRS and CDR2 YFSETQ. The CDR3 DNA is TGCGCCAGCAGCTCGCCCTCCAATGGGGTAGGGGATTTAGGGGGCTACACCTTC. Its protein product is CASSSPSNGVGDLGGYTF.

The chain uses TRBV5-1 and TRBJ2-5, with D unclear. The V gene's germline CDR1 is SGHRS and CDR2 YFSETQ. The CDR3 covers 13 residues. Trimming took 4 bases from V and 1 from J, leaving 8 bases between them. CDR3 region: CASSLDIQETQYF. The CDR3 DNA reads TGCGCCAGCAGCCTCGACATCCAAGAGACCCAGTACTTC.

This chain connects TRBV7-9 to TRBJ1-5; tentative D call: TRBD1 (5 bases). The germline V gene encodes CDR1 SEHNR and CDR2 FQNEAQ (reference sequence). The CDR3 is made up of 16 amino acids. Trimming removed 1 base at V and 0 bases at J, with 10 bases between. The CDR3 nucleotides read TGTGCCAGCAGCTTAGGGTCAGGGTATAGCAATCAGCCCCAGCATTTT. Protein product: CASSLGSGYSNQPQHF.

This clone appeared a few times. This chain links TRBV11-2 with TRBJ1-5; D might be TRBD1 (5 bases). CDR1 and CDR2 from the germline V gene are SGHAT and FQNNGV. Trimming stripped 4 bases from V and 5 bases from J, with 12 bases between. The CDR3 extends over 14 amino acids. The CDR3 region has the DNA TGTGCCAGCAGCTGGGGGTCGGGGGATCAGCCCCAGCATTTT. Encoded protein: CASSWGSGDQPQHF. Supplemented by reference TRBV11-2 and TRBJ1-5, the full variable domain reads EAGVAQSPRYKIIEKRQSVAFWCNPISGHATLYWYQQILGQGPKLLIQFQNNGVVDDSQLPKDRFSAERLKGVDSTLKIQPAKLEDSAVYLCASSWGSGDQPQHFGDGTRLSIL.

The V and J genes are TRBV7-2 and TRBJ1-2; D is unresolved. The CDR3 loop spans 13 amino acids. Between the trimmed V and J ends, which lost 2 bases and 3 bases, there was a span of 7 bases. Germline V gives CDR1 SGHTA, CDR2 FQGNSA. The CDR3 region has the DNA TGTGCCAGCAGCTTAAGACAAGACTATGGCTACACCTTC. Its protein is CASSLRQDYGYTF.

This clone has just one count. The rearrangement joins TRBV19 to TRBJ2-3; TRBD2 aligns across 7 bases. V shed 7 bases, J shed 1 base, and the junction held 11 bases outside the gene matches. Germline CDR1 reads LNHDA; CDR2 reads SQIVND (reference sequence). The CDR3 consists of 16 residues. The CDR3 loop reads CASNDWTSGGTDTQYF. CDR3 DNA: TGTGCCAGTAACGATTGGACTAGTGGCGGCACAGATACGCAGTATTTT.

The sample holds one count of this clone. The chain uses TRBV6-5 and TRBJ2-1, with 9 bases lining up with TRBD2. Trimming took 2 bases from V and 6 from J; bases not matched to a gene: 5. This CDR3 comprises 15 residues. Looked up from germline, CDR1 is MNHEY and CDR2 is SVGAGI. The CDR3 nucleotides read TGTGCCAGCAGTTACCCTCCGGGACTAGCCAATGAGCAGTTCTTC. It translates to CASSYPPGLANEQFF.

The rearrangement uses TRBV5-4 and TRBJ2-3; TRBD1 agrees at 8 bases. V gave up 4 bases and J gave up 4 bases; unmatched junction bases: 8. The germline V gene has CDR1 SGHNT and CDR2 YYREEE (reference sequence). The CDR3 spans 15 residues. The CDR3 DNA is TGTGCCAGCAGCCAAAGACAGGGGATGGCAGATACGCAGTATTTT. Its translation is CASSQRQGMADTQYF.